This TCR beta chain appears in the sequencing data of a study of response to subunit inactivated influenza vaccine. TCRdb re-called the RT-PCR reads through MiXCR, storing one row per CDR3 protein. The profile shows a few hundred thousand distinct CDR3 sequences, over 9% of them singletons. Germline loops: CDR1 LGHNA, CDR2 YNFKEQ. The CDR3 has 14 amino acids. The V end was cut by 10 bases, the J end by 8 bases, with 21 bases between. Separately, the same data were catalogued under a study of T cells expressing NK-cell markers. That investigation notes: 5'RACE template switching with UMIs generated TCR beta cDNA. Repertoire data for TCR beta were derived from sorted T cells (CD3+CD56+NKG2C+, CD3+CD56+NKG2C- and CD3+CD56-NKG2C+). Sequencing covered eight donors, seven HCMV-seropositive and one seronegative. Dominant NKG2C+ clonotype frequencies of about 1.0-7.0% of CD8+ T cells were measured in more than five donors.

The sample here was PBMCs from blood, taken on the day of vaccination. V gene TRBV4-2 combines with J gene TRBJ1-5; no firm D call. The sequence was collected from a man aged 45-65 years who received an inactivated influenza vaccine. CDR3 amino acids: CAMGLGPGVKPQHF. The CDR3 nucleotides read TGTGCCATGGGCCTCGGGCCCGGGGTTAAGCCCCAGCATTTT.